A single sample is the source of the 4 T cell receptor beta chains below, sequenced in a study of tumor and adjacent non-tumor tissue in lung cancer. Three rounds of nested PCR, following a modified ARM-PCR protocol, produced the TCRbeta library. TCRdb reprocessed the multiplex PCR reads via MiXCR and lists one record per CDR3 protein. The repertoire consists of over 100,000 distinct CDR3 sequences, with about 61% occurring once and the leading ten covering roughly 19%. This sample's RNA came from whole unsorted tissue. This non-tumor lung sample came from over 3 cm beyond the tumor edge. The sample comprised distant non-tumor lung tissue. The receptor source for this set is a man in his sixties with non-small cell lung cancer.

Ten or more counts support this clonotype. The chain couples TRBV6-5 to TRBJ2-5; no clear D. V gave up 0 bases and J gave up 5 bases, with 10 bases separating them. The V gene's germline CDR1 is MNHEY and CDR2 SVGAGI. There are 14 residues in the CDR3. The CDR3 spells CASSYSVNGETQYF. The CDR3 DNA follows: TGTGCCAGCAGTTACTCGGTCAACGGGGAGACCCAGTACTTC.

The chain employs TRBV28 and TRBJ2-5; D is perhaps TRBD1 or TRBD2 (5 bases each). This CDR3 region has 16 residues. Trimming removed 6 bases from V and 8 bases from J, with 25 bases in between. Germline values: CDR1 MDHEN, CDR2 SYDVKM. The DNA for the CDR3 is TGTGCCAGCAGGCGAAGGCAGGGCAGACTAAGAGACACCCAGTACTTC. This translates into CASRRRQGRLRDTQYF.

Comment on this clonotype: Lacking the conserved final phenylalanine or tryptophan, this CDR3 likely reflects a read error. The rearrangement links TRBV4-2 to TRBJ2-5, with D perhaps given as TRBD1 or TRBD2 (5 bases each). The V gene's germline CDR1 is LGHNA and CDR2 YNFKEQ. The CDR3 consists of 15 residues. Trimming took off 1 base at V and 5 bases at J, with 14 bases between the two ends. The CDR3 loop reads CASSQVLVGDETQYL. For the CDR3, the DNA is TGTGCCAGCAGCCAAGTTCTAGTGGGGGATGAGACCCAGTACCTC.

Comments on this clonotype: Likely a read error: the CDR3 ends without its conserved phenylalanine or tryptophan. The DNA is left out, because the CDR3 cannot be placed on it with certainty; the CDR3 is given as TCRdb lists it. The chain recombines TRBV6-6 with TRBJ1-2; the D call in the table, TRBD1, was not verified against the DNA. Per germline, CDR1 MNHNY and CDR2 SVGAGI (reference sequence). The CDR3 sequence runs 17 residues, both termini included. The CDR3 region is CASSSALPGRFLYGYTS.